This TCR beta chain came from a study of blood T cell repertoires in COVID-19. Repertoires were generated with immunoSEQ multiplex PCR, while TCRdb's copy carries only in-frame clones and drops some. The sample shows 450,000 or so clones, about 87% of them seen only once. Germline CDR1 SGHNT, CDR2 YYREEE (reference sequence). There are 17 residues in the CDR3. V shed 4 bases, J shed 6 bases, and the junction held 12 bases outside the gene matches. The clonotype was recovered from a man aged 18 to 29 with COVID-19, enrolled during active disease. The rearrangement links TRBV5-4 to TRBJ2-2, with 10 bases identical to TRBD2. The sequenced sample was peripheral blood. CDR3 residues: CASSPIGTSDVAGELFF. DNA for the CDR3: TGTGCCAGCAGCCCAATCGGGACTAGCGATGTGGCCGGGGAGCTGTTTTTT.